The source of this TCR beta chain is a study of early T cells in non-severe SARS-CoV-2 infection. Whole-study context: The sequenced material was bulk RNA from unsorted whole blood, and its chains were unpaired.

This clonotype turned up a few times. MiXCR was run by TCRdb on the 5' RACE reads, yielding one entry per CDR3 protein. In the table there are roughly 72,000 distinct CDR3 sequences, roughly 12% of which are singletons. V gave up 9 bases and J gave up 6 bases, with 24 bases separating them. In germline, CDR1 is KGHSH, CDR2 LQKENI. This CDR3 is built from 15 residues. The chain recombines TRBV18 with TRBJ2-7; TRBD1 or TRBD2 may be the D gene (5 bases each). Sample: whole blood, taken at baseline. The TCR originated in an adult who was a healthcare worker with PCR-confirmed SARS-CoV-2 infection or an uninfected control (not recorded which). CDR3 protein: CASQARRDVLFEQYF. DNA for the CDR3: TGTGCCAGTCAAGCTAGACGGGACGTTTTGTTCGAGCAGTACTTC.